This passage covers 15 T cell receptor beta chains from one sample sequenced in a study of blood T cell repertoires in COVID-19. TCRdb keeps only in-frame clones here, not all; method: immunoSEQ multiplex PCR. Found here are more than 95,000 clones, about 80% of them singletons; the top ten hold around 4%. What was sequenced was peripheral blood. Receptors originate from a woman aged 45-60 years with acute or convalescent COVID-19.

The J gene is TRBJ2-3, the V gene TRBV27; 7 bases agree with TRBD2. CDR3 length: 13 residues. With V trimmed by 6 bases and J by 3 bases, 3 bases remained unmatched. Germline V gene lookup returns CDR1 MNHEY and CDR2 SMNVEV (reference sequence). The CDR3 region is CASRASGTDTQYF. The DNA for the CDR3 is TGTGCCAGCAGGGCTAGCGGTACAGATACGCAGTATTTT.

This rearrangement joins TRBV3-1 (or the pseudogene TRBV3-2) to TRBJ1-1, with D perhaps TRBD1 (5 bases). Trimming shortened V by 4 bases and J by 5 bases, and 8 bases separated the two germline ends. CDR1 LGHDT and CDR2 YNNKEL come from the germline V gene (reference sequence). The CDR3 spans 12 residues. The CDR3 spells CASSRGGTEAFF. DNA of the CDR3: TGTGCCAGCAGCCGGGGGGGGACTGAAGCTTTCTTT.

This chain links TRBV3-1 (or the pseudogene TRBV3-2) with TRBJ2-1, with 12 positions matching TRBD2. J gave up 6 bases and V 6 bases, and 30 bases lay outside the gene matches. Germline V gene sequence: CDR1 LGHDT, CDR2 YNNKEL (reference sequence). The CDR3 consists of 23 residues. Written as DNA, the CDR3 is TGTGCCAGCAGTAGGGGAGGCTCGCGAGGTAGCTTGACTAGCGGGAGATTGGGCAATGAGCAGTTCTTC. Its translation is CASSRGGSRGSLTSGRLGNEQFF.

The V call is TRBV28, the J call TRBJ1-1; 7 bases match TRBD1. Germline loops: CDR1 MDHEN, CDR2 SYDVKM. The V segment lost 5 bases and the J segment 1 base; nucleotides outside the gene matches: 4. The CDR3 is 14 amino acids. The CDR3 sequence is CASSATGANTEAFF. In nucleotides, the CDR3 is TGTGCCAGCAGTGCCACAGGGGCGAACACTGAAGCTTTCTTT.

The count of this clone is one. V and J are TRBV7-8 and TRBJ2-7; 8 bases align to TRBD1. Trimming at V came to 3 bases and at J to 7 bases, leaving 8 bases not matched to a gene. Germline loops: CDR1 SGHVS, CDR2 FQNEAQ. The CDR3 consists of 14 residues. The CDR3 coding sequence is TGTGCCAGCAGCTTGGCGACAGGGGACGGGGAGCAGTACTTC. The encoded protein is CASSLATGDGEQYF.

The genes are TRBV6-6 and TRBJ1-1; 10 nucleotides agree with TRBD1. The CDR3 has 17 amino acids. From germline, CDR1 is MNHNY and CDR2 SVGAGI (reference sequence). Unmatched junction bases numbered 9, after V lost 5 bases and J lost 0 bases. CDR3 sequence (DNA): TGTGCCAGCAGTCCAACCCCGGGACAGGGGATGAACACTGAAGCTTTCTTT. Translation gives CASSPTPGQGMNTEAFF.

This clone was detected only a few times. The V call is TRBV9, the J call TRBJ1-4; weak D call: TRBD1 (5 bases). This CDR3 comprises 16 residues. V lost 0 bases, J lost 7 bases, and 16 bases lay in between. Germline CDR1 and CDR2: SGDLS and YYNGEE. CDR3 sequence reads: CASSVAGQGMAEKLFF. For the CDR3, the DNA is TGTGCCAGCAGCGTAGCTGGGCAGGGAATGGCTGAAAAACTGTTTTTT.

The chain uses TRBV3-1 (or the pseudogene TRBV3-2) and TRBJ2-3; unclear D gene. CDR1 and CDR2 (germline): LGHDT, YNNKEL (reference sequence). CDR3 size: 12 residues. V shed 5 bases and J shed 5 bases, with 8 bases lying between them. The CDR3 is CASSSPGDTQYF. The CDR3 DNA sequence: TGTGCCAGCAGCTCTCCCGGAGATACGCAGTATTTT.

This clone came up a few times. V is TRBV6-4 and J is TRBJ2-7; 7 bases match TRBD2. The CDR3 loop spans 15 amino acids. Germline V gives CDR1 MRHNA, CDR2 SNTAGT. The V and J ends lost 7 bases and 2 bases, in that order; junction bases with no gene match: 11. CDR3 DNA sequence: TGTGCCAGCACCCCTGAGGCTAGCGGACCCTACGAGCAGTACTTC. Translation: CASTPEASGPYEQYF.

V is TRBV5-1 and J is TRBJ1-3, with TRBD1 as a possible D gene (5 bases). Deletions cut 4 bases from V and 0 bases from J, with 8 bases between. Germline V gene sequence: CDR1 SGHRS, CDR2 YFSETQ. The CDR3 length is 14 residues. CDR3 DNA: TGCGCCAGCAGCGACAGCTTCTCTGGAAACACCATATATTTT. The encoded protein is CASSDSFSGNTIYF.

The V and J genes are TRBV14 and TRBJ1-1, with D unresolved. With 4 bases removed from V and 8 bases from J, the gap between germline ends came to 11 bases. This CDR3 is built from 12 residues. Germline CDR1 reads SGHDN; CDR2 reads FVKESK. The CDR3 bases are TGTGCCAGCAGCCCGCAGGTGACCGAAGCTTTCTTT. It is translated as CASSPQVTEAFF.

This clone was counted only a few times. V and J are TRBV5-1 and TRBJ1-3; tentative D call: TRBD1 (5 bases). Germline CDR1 and CDR2: SGHRS and YFSETQ. The CDR3 is made up of 15 amino acids. V was trimmed by 3 bases and J by 3 bases, leaving 13 bases between them. CDR3 sequence reads: CASSYGGNGGNTIYF. CDR3 DNA: TGCGCCAGCAGCTACGGGGGAAATGGTGGAAACACCATATATTTT.

This clone was observed once. V and J are TRBV4-1 and TRBJ1-2; D is perhaps TRBD1 (6 bases). The CDR3 covers 14 residues. Germline assignment: CDR1 MGHRA and CDR2 YSYEKL. Trimming removed 0 bases at V and 5 bases at J, with 10 bases between. In nucleotides, the CDR3 is TGCGCCAGCAGCCAAGATACAGGGACATATGGCTACACCTTC. This gives the protein CASSQDTGTYGYTF.

This chain links TRBV28 with TRBJ1-5, with D unclear. CDR3 length equals 13 residues. Germline CDR1 is MDHEN and CDR2 is SYDVKM. V lost 4 bases to trimming and J lost 6 bases, with 10 bases between them. DNA of the CDR3: TGTGCCAGCAGTTCTCGTGGCGGTCAGCCCCAGCATTTT. Translated, it gives CASSSRGGQPQHF.

In its sample, this clone was seen once. The V and J genes are TRBV2 and TRBJ1-4; 7 bases fit TRBD1. V trimming: 6 bases; J trimming: 5 bases; junction bases outside the gene matches: 6. Germline V CDR1 and CDR2: SNHLY, FYNNEI. The CDR3 has 14 amino acids. The CDR3: CASRLGTENEKLFF. The CDR3 nucleotides are TGTGCCAGCAGGTTGGGGACAGAGAATGAAAAACTGTTTTTT.